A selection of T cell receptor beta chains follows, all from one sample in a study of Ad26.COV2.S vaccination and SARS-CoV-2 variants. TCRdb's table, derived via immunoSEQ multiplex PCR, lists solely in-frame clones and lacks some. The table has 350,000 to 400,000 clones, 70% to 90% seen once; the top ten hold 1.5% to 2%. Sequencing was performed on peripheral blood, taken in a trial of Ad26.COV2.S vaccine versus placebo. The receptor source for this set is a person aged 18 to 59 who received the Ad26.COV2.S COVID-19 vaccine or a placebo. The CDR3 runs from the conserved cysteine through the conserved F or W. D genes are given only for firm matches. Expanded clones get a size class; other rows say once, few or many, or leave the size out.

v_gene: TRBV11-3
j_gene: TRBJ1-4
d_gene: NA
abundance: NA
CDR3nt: TGTGCCAGCAGCTCGAGAGGGTCAAATGAAAAACTGTTTTTT
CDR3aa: CASSSRGSNEKLFF

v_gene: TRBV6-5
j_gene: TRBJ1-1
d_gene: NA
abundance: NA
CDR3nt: TGTGCCAGCAGTTACCGGGGGGGCCGCGGCCGGACTGAAGCTTTCTTT
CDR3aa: CASSYRGGRGRTEAFF

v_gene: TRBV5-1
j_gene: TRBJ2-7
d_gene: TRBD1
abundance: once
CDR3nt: TGCGCCAGCAGCTTGGGGGGACAGTTTGAGCAGTACTTC
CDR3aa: CASSLGGQFEQYF

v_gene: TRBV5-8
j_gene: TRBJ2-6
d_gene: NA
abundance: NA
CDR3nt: TGTGCCAGCAGCCCGCGGACCGGGAACGGGGCCAACGTCCTGACTTTC
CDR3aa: CASSPRTGNGANVLTF

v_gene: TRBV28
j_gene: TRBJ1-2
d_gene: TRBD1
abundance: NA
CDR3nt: TGTGCCAGCAGCTCTGGACAGGGGCGGAACTATGGCTACACCTTC
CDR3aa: CASSSGQGRNYGYTF

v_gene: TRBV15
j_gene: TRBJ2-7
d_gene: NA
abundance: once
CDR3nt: TGTGCCACCAGCAGAGTGGGGACGGACTACGAGCAGTACTTC
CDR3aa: CATSRVGTDYEQYF

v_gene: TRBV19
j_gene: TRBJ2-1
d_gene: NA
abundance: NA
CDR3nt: TGTGCCAGTAGTATCCTGCCGGGAGCCTACAATGAGCAGTTCTTC
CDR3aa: CASSILPGAYNEQFF

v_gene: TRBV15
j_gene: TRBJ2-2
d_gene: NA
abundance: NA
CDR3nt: TGTGCCACCAGCAGAGCGGACCCCACCGGGGAGCTGTTTTTT
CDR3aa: CATSRADPTGELFF

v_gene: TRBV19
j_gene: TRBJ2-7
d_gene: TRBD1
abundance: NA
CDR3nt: TGTGCCAGTAGGGAGGCCGGGACAGCCGGTTACGAGCAGTACTTC
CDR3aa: CASREAGTAGYEQYF

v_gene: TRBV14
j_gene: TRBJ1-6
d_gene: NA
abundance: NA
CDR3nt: TGTGCCAGCAGCCGAGCTTCGGACGGGTCACCCCTCCACTTT
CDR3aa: CASSRASDGSPLHF

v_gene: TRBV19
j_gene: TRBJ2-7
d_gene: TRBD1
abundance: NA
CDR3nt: TGTGCCAGTAGTATAGGACAGACAGGGGAGCAGTACTTC
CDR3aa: CASSIGQTGEQYF

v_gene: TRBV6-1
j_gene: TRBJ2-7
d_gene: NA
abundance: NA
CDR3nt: TGTGCCAGCAGTGATTGGGGTAGCGGTAGCTCCTACGAGCAGTACTTC
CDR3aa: CASSDWGSGSSYEQYF

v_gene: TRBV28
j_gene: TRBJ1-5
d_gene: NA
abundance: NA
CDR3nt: TGTGCCAGCAGTTTTTTATTTTTTTTAGGACAACAACGGCATCAGCCCCAGCATTTT
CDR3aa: CASSFLFFLGQQRHQPQHF

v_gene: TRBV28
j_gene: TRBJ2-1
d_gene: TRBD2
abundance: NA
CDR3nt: TGTGCCAGCAGTTTACCCGGGACTAGCGTTTCCAATGAGCAGTTCTTC
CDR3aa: CASSLPGTSVSNEQFF

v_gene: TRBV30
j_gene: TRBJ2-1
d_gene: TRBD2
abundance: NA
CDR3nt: TGTGCCTGGAGTCCGAAGTCAGCGGGAGGGCCGATCTTC
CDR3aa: CAWSPKSAGGPIF

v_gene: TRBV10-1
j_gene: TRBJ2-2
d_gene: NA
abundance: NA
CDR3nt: TGCGCCAGCAGTTCGACTCCGCCCGGGGAGCTGTTTTTT
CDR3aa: CASSSTPPGELFF

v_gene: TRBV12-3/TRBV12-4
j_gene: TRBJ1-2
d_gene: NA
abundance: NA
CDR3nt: TGTGCCAGCAGCCCGTTTTCCTATGGCTACACCTTC
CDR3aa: CASSPFSYGYTF

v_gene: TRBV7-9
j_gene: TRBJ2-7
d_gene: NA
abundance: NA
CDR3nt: TGTGCCAGCAGCCCCGCGTACGAGCAGTACTTC
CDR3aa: CASSPAYEQYF

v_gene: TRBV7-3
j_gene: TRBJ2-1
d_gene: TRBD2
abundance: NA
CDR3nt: TGTGCCAGCAGCTTGGGGGGACTAGCGGGAGGCAATGAGCAGTTCTTC
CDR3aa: CASSLGGLAGGNEQFF

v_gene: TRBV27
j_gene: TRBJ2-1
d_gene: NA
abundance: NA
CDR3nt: TGTGCCAGCAGCAGGGAGGTATCTTACAATGAGCAGTTCTTC
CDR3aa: CASSREVSYNEQFF

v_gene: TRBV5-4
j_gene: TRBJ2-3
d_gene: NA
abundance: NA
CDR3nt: TGTGCCAGCAGCTTGAGGGACCCAGGCACAGATACGCAGTATTTT
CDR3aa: CASSLRDPGTDTQYF

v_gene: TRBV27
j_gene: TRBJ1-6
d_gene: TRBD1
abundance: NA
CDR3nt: TGTGCCAGCAGTTTGGGACAGAGGTCTAATTCACCCCTCCACTTT
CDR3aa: CASSLGQRSNSPLHF

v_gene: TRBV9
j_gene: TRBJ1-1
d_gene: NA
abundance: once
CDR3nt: TGTGCCAGCAGCGTAGGATCAGGGCAGCATGAAGCTTTCTTT
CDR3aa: CASSVGSGQHEAFF

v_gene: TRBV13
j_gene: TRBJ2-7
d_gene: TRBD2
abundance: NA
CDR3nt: TGTGCCAGCAGCCCTACTAGCGGGGGTCAGTACTTC
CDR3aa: CASSPTSGGQYF

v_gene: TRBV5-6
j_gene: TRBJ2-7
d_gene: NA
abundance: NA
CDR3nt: TGTGCCAGCAGCTTGGGGGACGTGGAGCAGTACTTC
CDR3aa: CASSLGDVEQYF

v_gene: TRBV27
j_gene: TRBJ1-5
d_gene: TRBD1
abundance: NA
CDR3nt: TGTGCCAGCTCAGGGGGGGAGTCTCAGCCCCAGCATTTT
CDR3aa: CASSGGESQPQHF

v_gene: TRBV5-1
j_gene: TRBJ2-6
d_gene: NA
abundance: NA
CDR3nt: TGCGCCAGCAGCCCCGCCCCGGGGACTGGGGCCAACGTCCTGACTTTC
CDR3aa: CASSPAPGTGANVLTF

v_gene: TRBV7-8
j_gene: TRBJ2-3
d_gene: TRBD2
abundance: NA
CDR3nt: TGTGCCAGCAGCTTACTCTTAGCGGGGGCGCTTAGCACAGATACGCAGTATTTT
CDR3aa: CASSLLLAGALSTDTQYF

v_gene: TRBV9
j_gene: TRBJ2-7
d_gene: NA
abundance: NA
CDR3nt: TGTGCCAGCAGCGAAGGGGCGTCATACGAGCAGTACTTC
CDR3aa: CASSEGASYEQYF

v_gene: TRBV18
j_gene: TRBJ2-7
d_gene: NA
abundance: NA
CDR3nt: TGTGCCAGCTCACCGAACCAATCCTACGAGCAGTACTTC
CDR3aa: CASSPNQSYEQYF

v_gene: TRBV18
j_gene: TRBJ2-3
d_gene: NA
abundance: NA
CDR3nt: TGTGCCAGCTCACCGCGGGACAGCAGCACAGATACGCAGTATTTT
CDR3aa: CASSPRDSSTDTQYF

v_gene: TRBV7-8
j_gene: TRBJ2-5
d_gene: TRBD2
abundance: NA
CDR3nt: TGTGCCAGCAGCTTCCCATCTGCGGGGGAAGACGAGACCCAGTACTTC
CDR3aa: CASSFPSAGEDETQYF

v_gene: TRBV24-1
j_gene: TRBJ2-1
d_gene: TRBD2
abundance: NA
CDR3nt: TGTGCCACCAGAGCGGGAGTAGACAATGAGCAGTTCTTC
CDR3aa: CATRAGVDNEQFF

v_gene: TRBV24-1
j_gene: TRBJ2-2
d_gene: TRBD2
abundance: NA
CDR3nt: TGTGCCACCAGTGGCCTAGCGGGAAACACCGGGGAGCTGTTTTTT
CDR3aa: CATSGLAGNTGELFF

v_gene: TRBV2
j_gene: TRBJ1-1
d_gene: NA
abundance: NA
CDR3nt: TGTGCCAGCAGTGAAATGCAGAACACTGAAGCTTTCTTT
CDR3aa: CASSEMQNTEAFF

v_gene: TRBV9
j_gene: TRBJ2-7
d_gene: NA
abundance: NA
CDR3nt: TGTGCCAGCGCCCTAGGGCAGACCTCCTACGAGCAGTACTTC
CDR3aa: CASALGQTSYEQYF

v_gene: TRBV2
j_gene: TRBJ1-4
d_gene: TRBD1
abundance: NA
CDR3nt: TGTGCCAGCAGTGAGGACAGGGGTAATGAAAAACTGTTTTTT
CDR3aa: CASSEDRGNEKLFF

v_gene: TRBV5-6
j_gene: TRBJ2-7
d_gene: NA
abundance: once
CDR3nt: TGTGCCAGCAGCTTGGAGGGCAACTCCTACGAGCAGTACTTC
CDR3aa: CASSLEGNSYEQYF

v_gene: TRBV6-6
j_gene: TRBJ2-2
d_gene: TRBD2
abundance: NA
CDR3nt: TGTGCCAGCAGTCCTAAAACTAGCGGGGTTCAGTCCCAGGGGGAGCTGTTTTTT
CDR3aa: CASSPKTSGVQSQGELFF

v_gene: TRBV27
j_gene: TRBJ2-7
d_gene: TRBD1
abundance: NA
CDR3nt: TGTGCCAGCAGTTTAGTCCTGGTCAACAGGGGGGAGCAGTACTTC
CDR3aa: CASSLVLVNRGEQYF

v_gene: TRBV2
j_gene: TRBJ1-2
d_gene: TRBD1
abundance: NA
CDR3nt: TGTGCCAGCAGTGGAGACAGGGGCCTAGGGGGCTACACCTTC
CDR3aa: CASSGDRGLGGYTF

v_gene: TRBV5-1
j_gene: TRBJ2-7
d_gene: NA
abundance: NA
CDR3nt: TGCGCCAGCAGCTTGGCGTCCAGCTCCTACGAGCAGTACTTC
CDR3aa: CASSLASSSYEQYF

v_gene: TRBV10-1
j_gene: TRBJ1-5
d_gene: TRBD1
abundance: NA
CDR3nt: TGCGCCAGCAATGCGGGACAGGGGTTCGGGCCCCAGCATTTT
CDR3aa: CASNAGQGFGPQHF

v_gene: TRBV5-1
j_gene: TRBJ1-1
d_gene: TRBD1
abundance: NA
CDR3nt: TGCGCCAGCACCGGGACAGGGCGGACTGAAGCTTTCTTT
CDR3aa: CASTGTGRTEAFF

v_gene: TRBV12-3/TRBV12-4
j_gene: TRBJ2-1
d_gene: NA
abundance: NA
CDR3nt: TGTGCCACCTCGATGGGGGATGAGCAGTTCTTC
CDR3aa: CATSMGDEQFF

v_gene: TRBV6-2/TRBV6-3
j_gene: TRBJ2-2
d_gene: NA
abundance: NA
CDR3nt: TGTGCCAGCAGTCCACTAGCTCGAGGGGGTTACACCGGGGAGCTGTTTTTT
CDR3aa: CASSPLARGGYTGELFF

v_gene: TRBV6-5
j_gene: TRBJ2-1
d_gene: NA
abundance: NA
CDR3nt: TGTGCCAGCAGTTACTCGCACAGAAAGAACAATGAGCAGTTCTTC
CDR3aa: CASSYSHRKNNEQFF

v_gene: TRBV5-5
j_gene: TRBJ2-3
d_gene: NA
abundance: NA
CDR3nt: TGTGCCAGCAGCCCCATGGGGGGGGCGGGGGATACGCAGTATTTT
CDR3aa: CASSPMGGAGDTQYF

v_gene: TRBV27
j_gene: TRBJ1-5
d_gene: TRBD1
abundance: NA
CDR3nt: TGTGCCAGCAGTCTTACAGGGGGGGAAAATCAGCCCCAGCATTTT
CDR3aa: CASSLTGGENQPQHF

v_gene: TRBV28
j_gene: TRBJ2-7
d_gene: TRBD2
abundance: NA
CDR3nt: TGTGCCAGCAGTCCTGGGACTAGCGGGATAGGTACTACCGAGCAGTACTTC
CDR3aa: CASSPGTSGIGTTEQYF

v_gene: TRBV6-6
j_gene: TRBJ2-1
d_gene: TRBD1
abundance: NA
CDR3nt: TGTGCCAGCAGTTACTCCGGGACAGGGTCGGTTGAGCAGTTCTTC
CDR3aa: CASSYSGTGSVEQFF

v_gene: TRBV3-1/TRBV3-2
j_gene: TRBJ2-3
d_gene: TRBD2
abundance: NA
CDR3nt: TGTGCCAGCAGCCAAAGAGGGACTAGCGGGAGCAGCACAGATACGCAGTATTTT
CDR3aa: CASSQRGTSGSSTDTQYF